These T cell receptor beta chains were read from a single sample in a study of blood T cell repertoires in COVID-19. Sequenced by immunoSEQ multiplex PCR; TCRdb stores in-frame clones only, minus some. The data show tens of thousands of clones, over 80% seen once. The sequencing sample was made of peripheral blood. Source of these receptors: a man of 80 years or more with active or convalescent COVID-19. Each CDR3 is given with its conserved first and last residue. The D gene is left open where the match is weak. The size field is filled for only some rows; it gives once, few, many or a size class.

NA | NA | TRBJ1-3 | TRBV30 | TGTGCCTGGAGTGTACTTCGACACATTGGAAACACCATATATTTT | CAWSVLRHIGNTIYF
NA | TRBD1 | TRBJ2-7 | TRBV5-1 | TGCGCCAGCAGCCAACTGACAGGGGGTAGGGCCTACGAGCAGTACTTC | CASSQLTGGRAYEQYF
NA | NA | TRBJ1-1 | TRBV7-8 | TGTGCCAGCAGCTTAGGTGGGAGCACTGAAGCTTTCTTT | CASSLGGSTEAFF
NA | NA | TRBJ2-3 | TRBV24-1 | TGTGCCACCAGTGACCGGACTAGCACAGATACGCAGTATTTT | CATSDRTSTDTQYF
NA | TRBD1 | TRBJ2-5 | TRBV11-3 | TGTGCCAGCAGCCCCGGGACAGGCAAATGGGAGACCCAGTACTTC | CASSPGTGKWETQYF
NA | TRBD2 | TRBJ2-7 | TRBV6-5 | TGTGCCAGCAGCACGAGCGGGGGAAGCTCCTACGAGCAGTACTTC | CASSTSGGSSYEQYF
NA | TRBD1 | TRBJ2-1 | TRBV4-1 | TGCGCCAGCAGCCCACGACAGGGGTTGAGCTCCTACAATGAGCAGTTCTTC | CASSPRQGLSSYNEQFF
few | TRBD1 | TRBJ1-5 | TRBV6-5 | TGTGCCAGCAGGACAGGGAATCAGCCCCAGCATTTT | CASRTGNQPQHF
few | NA | TRBJ2-2 | TRBV29-1 | TGCAGCGTTTTAGCGGCGAACACCGGGGAGCTGTTTTTT | CSVLAANTGELFF
NA | TRBD1 | TRBJ1-2 | TRBV2 | TGTGCCAGCAACGGACAGGGGCGAAGCTATGGCTACACCTTC | CASNGQGRSYGYTF
NA | TRBD1 | TRBJ1-2 | TRBV5-4 | TGTGCCAGCAGCGGAAAACAGGGGCGCGAAGGAGGCTACACCTTC | CASSGKQGREGGYTF
NA | TRBD2 | TRBJ2-3 | TRBV6-5 | TGTGCCAGCAGTAGCGGACTAGGACCAGATACGCAGTATTTT | CASSSGLGPDTQYF
once | NA | TRBJ2-7 | TRBV2 | TGTGCCAGCAGTGGCAGCTACGAGCAGTACTTC | CASSGSYEQYF
NA | NA | TRBJ2-7 | TRBV6-5 | TGTGCCAGCGAACAATCCGCGCACGGGGGCTACGAGCAGTACTTC | CASEQSAHGGYEQYF
NA | TRBD1 | TRBJ1-2 | TRBV3-1/TRBV3-2 | TGTGCCAGCAGGGGACAGGGTAACTATGGCTACACCTTC | CASRGQGNYGYTF
NA | TRBD1 | TRBJ2-7 | TRBV6-5 | TGTGCCAGCAGCGAGCCCAGGGGGCGCGTTTACGAGCAGTACTTC | CASSEPRGRVYEQYF
NA | NA | TRBJ1-2 | TRBV7-2 | TGTGCCAGCAGCTTAGCTCGGGACTATGGCTACACCTTC | CASSLARDYGYTF